The 4 T cell receptor beta chains below all came from one sample that was sequenced in a study of CXCR3-negative and CXCR3-positive naive CD8 T cells. Preparation of TRB cDNA libraries relied on 5' RACE carrying UMI labels. Following a re-call of the 5' RACE reads, TCRdb has one entry per CDR3 protein and lacks DNA. This sample's table has fewer than 80,000 distinct CDR3 sequences. The sample taken for sequencing was naive CXCR3- CD8+ T cells from blood. Subset given: CD45RO-CCR7+CD27+CD95- naive CD8+ T cells lacking CXCR3 (TNR3-). Receptor source: a human donor in good health. Some clones in this sample may be carry-over from other donors' samples.

This sequence joins TRBV19 and TRBJ1-1; with no DNA, the TCRdb D assignment of TRBD1 cannot be verified. The CDR3 is made up of 15 amino acids. The germline CDR1 and CDR2 sequences are LNHDA and SQIVND (reference sequence). CDR3 region: CASSIRGQGYTEAFF.

This chain uses TRBV9 with TRBJ1-1; TCRdb's assignment of TRBD1 cannot be checked, as there is no DNA. This CDR3 has 13 amino acids. Per the germline V gene, CDR1 is SGDLS and CDR2 is YYNGEE. CDR3 region: CASSAGTAREAFF.

The genes are TRBV10-3 and TRBJ2-2; TCRdb reports TRBD2, a call that lacks DNA to check it against. The CDR3 has 21 residues. Germline V gives CDR1 ENHRY, CDR2 SYGVKD. The CDR3 protein is CAISESPRDVWSEPNTGELFF.

The chain is built from TRBV28 and TRBJ2-3; TCRdb selects TRBD2, and the lack of DNA leaves this call unchecked. This CDR3 has 16 amino acids. Germline V gene sequence: CDR1 MDHEN, CDR2 SYDVKM. CDR3 residues: CASTLALGGWADTQYF.